The 28 T cell receptor beta chains reported below all come from one sample, sequenced in a study of shared clonotypes between healthy human individuals. Only in-frame clones appear in the TCRdb table, and some are missing; sequencing was by immunoSEQ multiplex PCR. The sample lists more than 1,200,000 clones; just under 99% were seen once. Sequencing was carried out using naive CD4+ T cells sorted from blood. Subset defined: CD45RA+ positively selected. The source of these receptors is a man aged 25-40 years in good health.

CDR3: CASSLGDRRGYEQYF. The CDR3 DNA is TGTGCCAGCAGCTTAGGAGACAGGAGGGGATACGAGCAGTACTTC. V is TRBV7-9 and J is TRBJ2-7; possibly TRBD1 or TRBD2 for D (6 bases each). Trimming cost V 1 base and J 4 bases, with 14 bases left between them. Germline CDR1 reads SEHNR; CDR2 reads FQNEAQ (reference sequence). This CDR3 has 15 residues.

The V gene is TRBV7-2, the J gene TRBJ2-1, with a possible D match to TRBD2 (5 bases). V lost 1 base and J lost 12, with 13 bases in between. CDR1 SGHTA and CDR2 FQGNSA come from the germline V gene. CDR3 length: 13 residues. CDR3 DNA sequence: TGTGCCAGCAGCTTAGTAAGGGAGAACGGGCAGTTCTTC. It encodes CASSLVRENGQFF.

V and J are TRBV5-1 and TRBJ2-5; D not resolved. Germline CDR1 SGHRS, CDR2 YFSETQ. Deletions cut 1 base from V and 2 bases from J, with 9 bases between. The CDR3 is made up of 14 amino acids. CDR3 DNA sequence: TGCGCCAGCAGCTTGTTACCAACACAAGAGACCCAGTACTTC. Translation gives CASSLLPTQETQYF.

The V and J genes are TRBV15 and TRBJ2-7; D is ambiguous. Trimming left V 4 bases short and J 0 bases short, with 7 bases between. The CDR3 is 13 residues long. CDR1 is LNHNV, CDR2 YYDKDF, per germline (reference sequence). CDR3 sequence: CATSNPFSYEQYF. The CDR3 nucleotides are TGTGCCACCAGCAATCCGTTCTCCTACGAGCAGTACTTC.

The chain combines TRBV18 with TRBJ1-1; 7 nucleotides match TRBD1. The germline gives CDR1 KGHSH, CDR2 LQKENI. J was trimmed by 4 bases and V by 4 bases; bases with no gene match: 9. This CDR3 spans 15 amino acids. CDR3 sequence (DNA): TGTGCCAGCTCACTGGCGACAGGGAGAGTCACTGAAGCTTTCTTT. Protein: CASSLATGRVTEAFF.

The chain is built from TRBV9 and TRBJ2-4, with 8 nucleotides matching TRBD1. V lost 3 bases to trimming and J lost 8 bases; unmatched junction nucleotides: 10. Germline CDR1 SGDLS, CDR2 YYNGEE. CDR3 length: 15 residues. DNA of the CDR3: TGTGCCAGCAGCGCGGACAGGGTAGACCGGGACATTCAGTACTTC. It specifies CASSADRVDRDIQYF.

This chain connects TRBV28 to TRBJ2-7; D gene uncertain. V was shortened by 3 bases and J by 0 bases, with 12 bases between the two germline ends. The CDR3 consists of 15 residues. CDR1 and CDR2 (germline): MDHEN, SYDVKM. CDR3 loop: CASSFGGVSSYEQYF. For the CDR3, the DNA is TGTGCCAGCAGTTTTGGTGGTGTGAGCTCCTACGAGCAGTACTTC.

This sequence joins TRBV5-5 and TRBJ2-5; D remains ambiguous. The CDR3 length is 13 residues. V was clipped by 3 bases and J by 1 base, with 7 bases between them. Germline V gives CDR1 SGHKS, CDR2 YYEKEE (reference sequence). The CDR3 here is CASSSGSQETQYF. The CDR3 DNA reads as TGTGCCAGCAGCTCTGGGTCCCAAGAGACCCAGTACTTC.

DNA of the CDR3: TGCAGCGTTGAAGCCCCCGGTGGCGGGAGGTTCTTC. Its translation: CSVEAPGGGRFF. The J gene is TRBJ2-1, the V gene TRBV29-1; 7 bases align to TRBD2. CDR1 is SQVTM and CDR2 is ANQGSEA in the germline V gene. J lost 15 bases, V lost 1 base, and 9 bases had no gene match. This CDR3 region has 12 residues.

The rearrangement links TRBV7-9 to TRBJ2-1; D is uncertain. Per germline, CDR1 SEHNR and CDR2 FQNEAQ (reference sequence). V dropped 6 bases and J dropped 13 bases, with 10 bases sitting between them. CDR3 length: 10 residues. CDR3 DNA sequence: TGTGCCAGCAGGGCGGCACGACAGTTCTTC. Translation gives CASRAARQFF.

The V call is TRBV6-4, the J call TRBJ2-1; no clear D. The CDR3 totals 15 residues. Germline loops: CDR1 MRHNA, CDR2 SNTAGT. V shed 2 bases and J shed 4 bases, with 12 bases lying between them. Here the CDR3 reads CASSDAPFWYNEQFF. CDR3 sequence (DNA): TGTGCCAGCAGTGACGCCCCATTTTGGTACAATGAGCAGTTCTTC.

This chain joins TRBV2 and TRBJ2-7; tentatively, D is TRBD1 or TRBD2 (5 bases each). This CDR3 is built from 14 residues. The germline CDR1 and CDR2 sequences are SNHLY and FYNNEI. V lost 8 bases to trimming and J lost 1 base, with 15 bases between them. CDR3 coding DNA: TGTGCCAGCCGGGGTGAACCAGGGTCCTACGAGCAGTACTTC. Protein sequence: CASRGEPGSYEQYF.

Written as DNA, the CDR3 is TGTGCCAGCAGCCCAAGAAGCGGTGGGTGGGATACGCAGTATTTT. It yields the protein CASSPRSGGWDTQYF. The J gene is TRBJ2-3, the V gene TRBV6-1; D possibly corresponds to TRBD2 (5 bases). This CDR3 has 15 residues. V lost 6 bases to trimming and J lost 6 bases, with 19 bases between them. The germline V gene encodes CDR1 MNHNS and CDR2 SASEGT.

The rearrangement uses TRBV28 and TRBJ2-7; TRBD1 might be the D (6 bases). The CDR3 is made up of 13 amino acids. Germline V gene lookup returns CDR1 MDHEN and CDR2 SYDVKM. Trimming cost V 7 bases and J 2 bases, with 12 bases left between them. CDR3 nucleotides: TGTGCCAGCATGGGTCAGGGGCCCTACGAGCAGTACTTC. This encodes CASMGQGPYEQYF.

The CDR3 DNA reads TGCAGCGTTGAATTTGCTAGCGGGAGCTCCTACAATGAGCAGTTCTTC. Translated: CSVEFASGSSYNEQFF. The gene calls are TRBV29-1 and TRBJ2-1; 10 bases fit TRBD2. V dropped 2 bases and J dropped 0; count of bases not matched to a gene: 4. Germline CDR1 SQVTM, CDR2 ANQGSEA. The CDR3 length is 16 residues.

The count of this clone is one. The rearrangement joins TRBV10-2 to TRBJ2-1, with TRBD2 as a possible D gene (6 bases). Trimming removed 7 bases at V and 4 bases at J, with 14 bases between. CDR1 and CDR2 from the germline V gene are WSHSY and SAAADI. The CDR3 contains 14 residues. CDR3 sequence reads: CASTGSGLYNEQFF. The CDR3 nucleotides read TGCGCCAGCACCGGGAGTGGCCTTTACAATGAGCAGTTCTTC.

CDR3: CATSRVIGAGEKLFF. CDR3 sequence (DNA): TGTGCCACCAGCAGAGTTATCGGGGCTGGGGAAAAACTGTTTTTT. The V call is TRBV15, the J call TRBJ1-4, with D possibly being TRBD1 (5 bases). This CDR3 is built from 15 residues. V was cut by 1 base and J by 8 bases, with 14 bases left in between. Germline CDR1 and CDR2: LNHNV and YYDKDF (reference sequence).

This rearrangement joins TRBV14 to TRBJ2-7; no reliable D call. The V gene's germline CDR1 is SGHDN and CDR2 FVKESK. Trimming left V 0 bases short and J 6 bases short, with 15 bases between. This CDR3 contains 15 residues. CDR3 sequence (DNA): TGTGCCAGCAGCCAAGATCCCCGAGGCTGGGCCGAGCAGTACTTC. It encodes CASSQDPRGWAEQYF. Full variable domain (rest looked up from reference TRBV14 and TRBJ2-7): EAGVTQFPSHSVIEKGQTVTLRCDPISGHDNLYWYRRVMGKEIKFLLHFVKESKQDESGMPNNRFLAERTGGTYSTLKVQPAELEDSGVYFCASSQDPRGWAEQYFGPGTRLTVT.

This chain connects TRBV28 to TRBJ2-1; 14 nucleotides align to TRBD2. V trimming: 2 bases; J trimming: 7 bases; junction bases outside the gene matches: 10. Germline V gene data show CDR1 as MDHEN and CDR2 as SYDVKM. This CDR3 is 18 amino acids long. The CDR3: CASSLRYRLAGGWNEQFF. Here the CDR3 DNA reads TGTGCCAGCAGTTTAAGGTATCGACTAGCGGGAGGGTGGAATGAGCAGTTCTTC.

The V call is TRBV7-6, the J call TRBJ2-3; 14 nucleotides agree with TRBD2. The germline V gene encodes CDR1 SGHVS and CDR2 FNYEAQ. There are 17 residues in the CDR3. The V gene end was trimmed by 2 bases and the J gene end by 4 bases; junction bases not matched to a gene: 5. The CDR3 loop is CASSLTGLAGASDTQYF. For the CDR3, the DNA is TGTGCCAGCAGCTTAACGGGACTAGCGGGAGCTTCAGATACGCAGTATTTT.

This chain joins TRBV19 and TRBJ1-2; possible D gene TRBD1, 5 bases. The CDR3 has 15 amino acids. V was trimmed by 6 bases and J by 4 bases, leaving 18 bases between them. Germline CDR1 and CDR2: LNHDA and SQIVND (reference sequence). CDR3: CASSNTIQVFYGYTF. DNA of the CDR3: TGTGCCAGTAGCAATACGATACAGGTCTTCTATGGCTACACCTTC.

The genes are TRBV29-1 and TRBJ1-2; 9 nucleotides agree with TRBD1. V shed 6 bases, J shed 2 bases, and the junction held 7 bases outside the gene matches. Looked up from germline, CDR1 is SQVTM and CDR2 is ANQGSEA. There are 14 residues in the CDR3. The chain's CDR3 is CSVAGQGINYGYTF. In DNA form, the CDR3 reads TGCAGCGTCGCTGGACAGGGGATAAACTATGGCTACACCTTC.

The chain couples TRBV4-1 to TRBJ1-4, with TRBD1 as a possible D gene (5 bases). This CDR3 has 13 residues. Germline CDR1 reads MGHRA; CDR2 reads YSYEKL. The V end lost 5 bases, the J end lost 7 bases, and 11 bases lay between the germline ends. CDR3 loop: CASSSRDSEKLFF. In nucleotides, the CDR3 is TGCGCCAGCAGCTCCCGGGACTCTGAAAAACTGTTTTTT.

The chain combines TRBV28 with TRBJ2-7, with D perhaps matching TRBD1 or TRBD2 (5 bases each). The CDR3 runs to 14 residues. Trimming took off 5 bases at V and 2 bases at J, with 13 bases between the two ends. CDR1 MDHEN and CDR2 SYDVKM come from the germline V gene. The CDR3 region has the DNA TGTGCCAGCAGTCCGTGGGACGGGGCCTACGAGCAGTACTTC. This gives the protein CASSPWDGAYEQYF.

Worth noting for this clone: The sample has other DNA sequences that encode this CDR3 too. The DNA of the CDR3 is TGTGCCAGCAGTTTCAGTAATGAAAAACTGTTTTTT. Protein: CASSFSNEKLFF. The gene calls are TRBV28 and TRBJ1-4; no clear D gene. Deletions cut 3 bases from V and 4 bases from J, with 3 bases between. The CDR3 has 12 amino acids. The germline gives CDR1 MDHEN, CDR2 SYDVKM.

The chain joins TRBV6-1 to TRBJ1-1; D might be TRBD1 (6 bases). Germline V gene lookup returns CDR1 MNHNS and CDR2 SASEGT. The CDR3 has 15 residues. Trimming shortened V by 6 bases and J by 5 bases, and 19 bases separated the two germline ends. CDR3 in amino acids: CASSDRTGTRTEAFF. In DNA, the CDR3 is TGTGCCAGCAGCGACAGGACGGGAACAAGAACTGAAGCTTTCTTT.

The genes are TRBV27 and TRBJ2-7, with D unresolved. CDR1 and CDR2 (germline): MNHEY, SMNVEV (reference sequence). The ends were cut back, 6 bases at V and 8 bases at J, with 14 bases in the middle. CDR3 length equals 12 residues. The CDR3 spells CASSSTPTKQYF. Here the CDR3 DNA reads TGTGCCAGCAGCTCTACACCTACGAAGCAGTACTTC.

The V and J genes are TRBV5-5 and TRBJ1-5; the D is unclear. The CDR3 runs to 14 residues. The V gene's germline CDR1 is SGHKS and CDR2 YYEKEE (reference sequence). Trimming removed 4 bases from V and 1 base from J, with 9 bases in between. Here the CDR3 DNA reads TGTGCCAGCAGCCCCACAGAGAGCAATCAGCCCCAGCATTTT. As protein: CASSPTESNQPQHF.